This T cell receptor (beta chain) comes out of a study of OX40 agonist ivuxolimab in advanced cancers. Study as a whole: Dose-escalation patients had hepatocellular carcinoma, melanoma, renal cell or head and neck cancer. Findings and limits, study-wide: In CD8+ T cells, expanded clones were on average more numerous than in CD4+.

Note on this clone: Its antigen is currently unknown.

The CDR3 sequence is 14 residues long. V trimming: 6 bases; J trimming: 17 bases; junction bases outside the gene matches: 15. From germline, CDR1 is MDHEN and CDR2 SYDVKM. Clones were sequenced by immunoSEQ multiplex PCR, and TCRdb holds only the in-frame ones, with some missing. The table has 60,000 to 75,000 clones, 85% to 90% seen once. The TCR comes from an adult with an advanced solid tumor such as melanoma, head and neck, liver or kidney cancer. Sequencing was performed on CD4+ or CD8+ T cells sorted from blood, taken in a trial of the OX40 agonist ivuxolimab. This chain connects TRBV28 to TRBJ1-6; TRBD1 agrees at 8 bases. The CDR3 is CASRRQGLDSEVHF. In DNA form, the CDR3 reads TGTGCCAGCAGACGACAGGGGCTTGATTCTGAGGTCCACTTT.